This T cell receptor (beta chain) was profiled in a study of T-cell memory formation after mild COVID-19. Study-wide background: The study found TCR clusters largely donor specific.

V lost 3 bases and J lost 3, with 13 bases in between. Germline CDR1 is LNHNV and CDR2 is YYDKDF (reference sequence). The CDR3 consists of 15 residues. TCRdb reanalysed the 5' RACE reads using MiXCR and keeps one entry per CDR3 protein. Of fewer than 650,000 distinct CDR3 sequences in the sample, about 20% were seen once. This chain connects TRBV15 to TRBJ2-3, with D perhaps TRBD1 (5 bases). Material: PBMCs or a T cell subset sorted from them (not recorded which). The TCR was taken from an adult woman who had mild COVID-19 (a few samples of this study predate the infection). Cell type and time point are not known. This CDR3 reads CATSRNQGTTDTQYF. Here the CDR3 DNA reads TGTGCCACCAGCAGGAACCAGGGTACGACAGATACGCAGTATTTT. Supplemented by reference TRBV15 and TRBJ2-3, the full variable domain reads DAMVIQNPRYQVTQFGKPVTLSCSQTLNHNVMYWYQQKSSQAPKLLFHYYDKDFNNEADTPDNFQSRRPNTSFCFLDIRSPGLGDTAMYLCATSRNQGTTDTQYFGPGTRLTVL.